This entry is about one T cell receptor beta chain. The antigen is not known. Other DNA sequences of this sample code for an identical CDR3. These data come from a study of shared clonotypes between healthy human individuals. TCRdb's copy holds only in-frame clones and misses some; the assay was immunoSEQ multiplex PCR. The table records 2,500,000 or so clones, approximately 93% of them present only once. Study results and caveats: Shared clonotypes across all four donors exceeded non-shared ones in generation probability.

The CDR3 is 12 residues long. The germline V gene encodes CDR1 SGDLS and CDR2 YYNGEE. V was trimmed by 3 bases and J by 5 bases, leaving 8 bases between them. The specimen sequenced was naive CD4+ T cells from PBMCs. Noted subset: CD45RA+ positively selected. This rearrangement joins TRBV9 to TRBJ2-5; possibly TRBD1 or TRBD2 for D (5 bases each). This clonotype was obtained from a man younger than 35 in good health. Some clones in this sample may be carry-over from other donors' samples. CDR3 residues: CASSGGGETQYF. The CDR3 region has the DNA TGTGCCAGCAGCGGGGGCGGGGAGACCCAGTACTTC.